This T cell receptor (beta chain) was captured in a study of T-cell reconstitution after alpha-beta-depleted transplantation in children. Overall study results and limits: By about two months after transplant, alpha-beta T cells reportedly arose from several hundred graft clones that had expanded. Counts and diversity of T cells one year after transplant came mostly from newly produced T cells.

Molecular barcoding with unique molecular identifiers was used for the TCRbeta library. TCRdb ran MiXCR on the PCR reads and lists one entry per CDR3 protein. The table shows just under 150,000 distinct CDR3 sequences, with about 9% occurring only once. With regard to this clonotype: The antigen remains unidentified.

V was pared by 2 bases and J by 9 bases, with 17 bases of the junction left unmatched. CDR3 length equals 16 residues. The germline V gene has CDR1 SGHRS and CDR2 YFSETQ. This receptor was obtained from a female patient aged 2-10 years who had a stem cell transplant for congenital amegakaryocytic thrombocytopenia, so the T cells may come from the graft donor. The sample was PBMCs, mostly from graft donor cells, taken 180 days after TCRalphabeta/CD19-depleted stem cell transplant. The rearrangement links TRBV5-1 to TRBJ2-7; 7 positions agree with TRBD2. CDR3 sequence: CASSLGTGGGIAGQYF. In DNA, the CDR3 is TGCGCCAGCAGCTTAGGTACGGGAGGTGGAATCGCCGGGCAGTACTTC.